This T cell receptor (beta chain) appears in the sequencing data of a study of T-cell reconstitution after alpha-beta-depleted transplantation in children. Preparation of the TCRbeta library was carried out with unique molecular identifiers. Using its own MiXCR run on the PCR reads, TCRdb lists one record per CDR3 protein. Of 500,000 to 600,000 distinct CDR3 sequences listed, 30% to 35% are singletons. The CDR3 runs 12 residues. Per germline, CDR1 SGHRS and CDR2 YFSETQ. V was cut by 4 bases and J by 6 bases, with 11 bases left in between. V is TRBV5-1 and J is TRBJ2-7; perhaps TRBD1 as D (6 bases). The sequenced sample was PBMCs from the stem cell graft donor, obtained from the stem cell graft. This TCR derives from a human donor who donated a stem cell graft to a child with aplastic anemia. The CDR3 protein is CASSGTGSEQYF. DNA for the CDR3: TGCGCCAGCAGCGGTACAGGGAGCGAGCAGTACTTC.